These 14 T cell receptor beta chains were all obtained from the same sample, sequenced in a study of blood T cells in healthy people across ages. It was with a sample-barcoded 5' primer and a J-beta primer mix that a second PCR of roughly 6 to 12 cycles was run. TCRdb re-called the 5' RACE reads with MiXCR, one entry per CDR3 protein. The table shows about 1.6 million distinct CDR3 sequences, with roughly 32% occurring only once. The sequenced sample consisted of blood. These receptors were taken from a woman in her twenties or thirties in good health.

The chain employs TRBV4-1 and TRBJ1-4, with D maybe TRBD1 (5 bases). Trimming left V 1 base short and J 2 bases short, with 20 bases between. The germline V gene has CDR1 MGHRA and CDR2 YSYEKL. CDR3 length equals 19 residues. The CDR3 is CASSQVPGGVRGTNEKLFF. The CDR3 nucleotides are TGCGCCAGCAGCCAAGTTCCGGGGGGGGTCAGAGGGACTAATGAAAAACTGTTTTTT.

The chain recombines TRBV6-1 with TRBJ2-4, with D maybe TRBD2 (7 bases). The ends were cut back, 6 bases at V and 0 bases at J, with 12 bases in the middle. The germline CDR1 and CDR2 sequences are MNHNS and SASEGT. The CDR3 is made up of 15 amino acids. In nucleotides, the CDR3 is TGTGCCAGCAGCCTAGGGGGGGCAGCCAAAAACATTCAGTACTTC. This translates into CASSLGGAAKNIQYF.

This clonotype was detected a few times. The rearrangement links TRBV9 to TRBJ2-3; 8 nucleotides match TRBD2. The junction had 8 bases not matched to a gene; V was cut back by 4 bases and J by 1 base. Germline CDR1 is SGDLS and CDR2 is YYNGEE. This CDR3 has 16 residues. The CDR3 region is CASSPGGGFGTDTQYF. The CDR3 bases are TGTGCCAGCAGCCCCGGGGGGGGCTTTGGCACAGATACGCAGTATTTT.

This chain connects TRBV4-1 to TRBJ1-2; 7 bases line up with TRBD1. Germline V CDR1 and CDR2: MGHRA, YSYEKL. There are 15 residues in the CDR3. V was clipped by 4 bases and J by 4 bases; unmatched bases: 9. The CDR3 loop is CASSPAQGGFYGYTF. The CDR3 DNA reads as TGCGCCAGCAGCCCCGCCCAAGGGGGCTTCTATGGCTACACCTTC.

On this clonotype: Just one base apart from a much larger clone, this may be a read error. This sequence joins TRBV9 and TRBJ2-1; either TRBD1 or TRBD2 may fit D (7 bases each). Looked up from germline, CDR1 is SGDLS and CDR2 is YYNGEE. The CDR3 spans 15 residues. In DNA, the CDR3 is TGTGCCAGCAGGGCAGGGGGGGTTTCCTACAATGAGCAGTGCTTC. Amino acid sequence: CASRAGGVSYNEQCF.

The chain combines TRBV10-3 with TRBJ2-1; TRBD1 aligns across 12 bases. Germline lookup yields CDR1 ENHRY and CDR2 SYGVKD. This CDR3 spans 12 amino acids. V lost 8 bases and J lost 9; bases outside the gene matches: 2. For the CDR3, the DNA is TGTGCCATCGGGACAGGGGGCGGTGAGCAGTTCTTC. Translation gives CAIGTGGGEQFF.

This clonotype was counted only a few times. V and J are TRBV2 and TRBJ2-7, with a tentative D call TRBD2 (6 bases). Trimming took 6 bases from V and 2 from J, leaving 11 bases between them. The germline V gene has CDR1 SNHLY and CDR2 FYNNEI. The CDR3 runs 13 residues. Here the CDR3 reads CASRGDFTYEQYF. DNA of the CDR3: TGTGCCAGCAGGGGGGACTTTACCTACGAGCAGTACTTC.

The chain recombines TRBV7-3 with TRBJ2-7, with TRBD1 identical over 10 bases. Looked up from germline, CDR1 is SGHTA and CDR2 is FQGTGA. This CDR3 has 13 residues. Losses at the gene ends were 5 bases for V and 10 bases for J; bases not matched to a gene: 8. Written as DNA, the CDR3 is TGTGCCAGCAGCGCTGGGACAGGGGAGGCCCAGTACTTC. Translated: CASSAGTGEAQYF.

This clonotype was seen many times. J is TRBJ2-7 and V is TRBV28; the match to TRBD1 covers 10 bases. The CDR3 length is 18 residues. V lost 4 bases to trimming and J lost 5 bases; unmatched junction nucleotides: 17. The V gene's germline CDR1 is MDHEN and CDR2 SYDVKM. The CDR3 sequence is CASSSSTGTGEGYDEQYF. The CDR3 nucleotides read TGTGCCAGCAGTTCATCCACCGGGACAGGGGAGGGGTATGACGAGCAGTACTTC. Together with reference TRBV28 and TRBJ2-7, the CDR3 gives the full variable domain: DVKVTQSSRYLVKRTGEKVFLECVQDMDHENMFWYRQDPGLGLRLIYFSYDVKMKEKGDIPEGYSVSREKKERFSLILESASTNQTSMYLCASSSSTGTGEGYDEQYFGPGTRLTVT.

This clonotype was picked up a small number of times. The chain uses TRBV4-1 and TRBJ1-1; D not resolved. V was trimmed by 1 base and J by 8 bases, leaving 11 bases between them. The CDR3 spans 13 residues. Germline CDR1 reads MGHRA; CDR2 reads YSYEKL. The CDR3, as DNA: TGCGCCAGCAGCCAAGTGAACTCGGTAGAAGCTTTCTTT. Translation: CASSQVNSVEAFF.

This clonotype appeared a few times. The chain is built from TRBV7-9 and TRBJ2-1; the D gene is possibly TRBD2 (6 bases). Germline assignment: CDR1 SEHNR and CDR2 FQNEAQ (reference sequence). Trimming stripped 6 bases from V and 2 bases from J, with 17 bases between. The CDR3 length is 16 residues. Here the CDR3 DNA reads TGTGCCAGCAGTTGGTCGGGGGAGGAGCCCTACAATGAGCAGTTCTTC. Protein sequence: CASSWSGEEPYNEQFF.

This clonotype was recorded a few times. J is TRBJ2-7 and V is TRBV28; D is perhaps TRBD1 (5 bases). CDR1 and CDR2 (germline): MDHEN, SYDVKM. The V end lost 4 bases, the J end lost 7 bases, and 11 bases lay between the germline ends. This CDR3 spans 12 amino acids. The CDR3 loop is CASSSQTDEQYF. In nucleotides, the CDR3 is TGTGCCAGCAGTTCTCAGACAGATGAGCAGTACTTC.

The chain links TRBV28 to TRBJ2-5; D may be TRBD1 (6 bases). The J call may be mistaken, given a closer DNA end match to TRBJ2-7. Germline V gene data show CDR1 as MDHEN and CDR2 as SYDVKM. The CDR3 totals 14 residues. The CDR3 bases are TGTGCCAGCAGTTGCCAGGGGTCTGGGTACGAGCAGTACTTC. Translating gives CASSCQGSGYEQYF.

CDR3 region: CASSQAPSLWTQYF. CDR3 nucleotides: TGTGCCAGCAGCCAAGCTCCTTCGCTATGGACCCAGTACTTC. The V call is TRBV14, the J call TRBJ2-5; D is unresolved. CDR1 SGHDN and CDR2 FVKESK come from the germline V gene. The CDR3 has 14 amino acids. V dropped 1 base and J dropped 7 bases, with 13 bases sitting between them.